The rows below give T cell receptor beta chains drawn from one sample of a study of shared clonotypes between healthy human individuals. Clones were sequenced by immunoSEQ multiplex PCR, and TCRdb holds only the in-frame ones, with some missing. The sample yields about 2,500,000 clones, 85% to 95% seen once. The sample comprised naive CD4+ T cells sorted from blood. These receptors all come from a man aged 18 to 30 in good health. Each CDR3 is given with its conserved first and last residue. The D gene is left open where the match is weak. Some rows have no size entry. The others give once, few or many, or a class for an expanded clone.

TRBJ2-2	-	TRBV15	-	TGTGCCACCAGCAGAGATGAGATCGGGGAGCTGTTTTTT	CATSRDEIGELFF
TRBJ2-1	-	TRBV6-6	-	TGTGCCAGCAGTTTAACCCTGAGGAGCTCCTACAATGAGCAGTTCTTC	CASSLTLRSSYNEQFF
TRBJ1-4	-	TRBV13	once	TGTGCCAGCAGCTTAGACGAAAAACTGTTTTTT	CASSLDEKLFF
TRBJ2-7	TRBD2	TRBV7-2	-	TGTGCCAGCAGCTTAGGGGGGGGGATCCCCTACGAGCAGTACTTC	CASSLGGGIPYEQYF
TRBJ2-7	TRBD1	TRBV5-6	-	TGTGCCAGCAGCCGGGACAGTCTTCCCGAGCAGTACTTC	CASSRDSLPEQYF
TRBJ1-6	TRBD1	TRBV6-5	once	TGTGCCAGCAGTTATGACGCGCGACAGGGGATTTCACCCCTCCACTTT	CASSYDARQGISPLHF
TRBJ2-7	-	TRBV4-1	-	TGCGCCAGCAGCCAAGATACGGCGGACGGGGGCTACGAGCAGTACTTC	CASSQDTADGGYEQYF
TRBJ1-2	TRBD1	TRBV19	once	TGTGCCAGTAACATGCCGGGACAGGGCAACTATGGCTACACCTTC	CASNMPGQGNYGYTF
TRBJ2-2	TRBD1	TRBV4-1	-	TGCGCCAGCAGCCAAGAGTTCCGTGACAGGGTGAGGACCGGGGAGCTGTTTTTT	CASSQEFRDRVRTGELFF
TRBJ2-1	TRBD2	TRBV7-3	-	TGTGCCAGCAGCTTAGGGCTAGCGGGGAACAATGAGCAGTTCTTC	CASSLGLAGNNEQFF
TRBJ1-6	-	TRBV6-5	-	TGTGCCAGCAGTTACTCAGGGGTAGCCCCGGCCCTCCACTTT	CASSYSGVAPALHF
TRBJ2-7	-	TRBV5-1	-	TGCGCCAGCAGCCCGGGACGGAATGATTTCTACGAGCAGTACTTC	CASSPGRNDFYEQYF
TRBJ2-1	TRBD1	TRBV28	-	TGTGCCAGCAGTCCGACAGGGTACAATGAGCAGTTCTTC	CASSPTGYNEQFF
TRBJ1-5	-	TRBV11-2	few	TGTGCCAGCAGCTTAAACGGTAATCAGCCCCAGCATTTT	CASSLNGNQPQHF
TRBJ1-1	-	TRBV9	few	TGTGCCAGCAGCAGAAATACACTTGAAGCTTTCTTT	CASSRNTLEAFF
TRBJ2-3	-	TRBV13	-	TGTGCCAGCAGCTTAAGGTCACTCCTTCAGATCCGCACAGATACGCAGTATTTT	CASSLRSLLQIRTDTQYF
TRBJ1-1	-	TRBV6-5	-	TGTGCCAGCGGCAGGGCCACTGAAGCTTTCTTT	CASGRATEAFF
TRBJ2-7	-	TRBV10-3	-	TGTGCCATCATAGGGGCTTATAGAACCCTTTGGAGGAGGGGAGTGGGCGAGCAGTACTTC	CAIIGAYRTLWRRGVGEQYF
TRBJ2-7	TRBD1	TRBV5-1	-	TGCGCCAGCAGTTACACCGGGACAGGGGCCTACGAGCAGTACTTC	CASSYTGTGAYEQYF
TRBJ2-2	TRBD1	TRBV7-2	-	TGTGCCAGCAGCCCAGGACAGGGGAACACCGGGGAGCTGTTTTTT	CASSPGQGNTGELFF
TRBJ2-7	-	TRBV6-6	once	TGTGCCAGCAGTTACCTACAGACAGGTTGGTACGAGCAGTACTTC	CASSYLQTGWYEQYF
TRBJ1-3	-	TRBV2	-	-	CASSFGQGGFGNTIYF
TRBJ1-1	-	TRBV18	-	TGTGCCAGCTCACCAATCGGCAGCGAGAGGAACACTGAAGCTTTCTTT	CASSPIGSERNTEAFF
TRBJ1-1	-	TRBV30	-	TGTGCCTGGACCCTTGAGGAGGGCTCAGGGCCGAGGGGCACTGAAGCTTTCTTT	CAWTLEEGSGPRGTEAFF
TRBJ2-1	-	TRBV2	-	TGTGCCAGCAGTGGCGCCTTGGAGGGCTACAATGAGCAGTTCTTC	CASSGALEGYNEQFF
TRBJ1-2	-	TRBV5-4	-	TGTGCCAGCAGCTTGAGGGGCGCTAACTATGGCTACACCTTC	CASSLRGANYGYTF